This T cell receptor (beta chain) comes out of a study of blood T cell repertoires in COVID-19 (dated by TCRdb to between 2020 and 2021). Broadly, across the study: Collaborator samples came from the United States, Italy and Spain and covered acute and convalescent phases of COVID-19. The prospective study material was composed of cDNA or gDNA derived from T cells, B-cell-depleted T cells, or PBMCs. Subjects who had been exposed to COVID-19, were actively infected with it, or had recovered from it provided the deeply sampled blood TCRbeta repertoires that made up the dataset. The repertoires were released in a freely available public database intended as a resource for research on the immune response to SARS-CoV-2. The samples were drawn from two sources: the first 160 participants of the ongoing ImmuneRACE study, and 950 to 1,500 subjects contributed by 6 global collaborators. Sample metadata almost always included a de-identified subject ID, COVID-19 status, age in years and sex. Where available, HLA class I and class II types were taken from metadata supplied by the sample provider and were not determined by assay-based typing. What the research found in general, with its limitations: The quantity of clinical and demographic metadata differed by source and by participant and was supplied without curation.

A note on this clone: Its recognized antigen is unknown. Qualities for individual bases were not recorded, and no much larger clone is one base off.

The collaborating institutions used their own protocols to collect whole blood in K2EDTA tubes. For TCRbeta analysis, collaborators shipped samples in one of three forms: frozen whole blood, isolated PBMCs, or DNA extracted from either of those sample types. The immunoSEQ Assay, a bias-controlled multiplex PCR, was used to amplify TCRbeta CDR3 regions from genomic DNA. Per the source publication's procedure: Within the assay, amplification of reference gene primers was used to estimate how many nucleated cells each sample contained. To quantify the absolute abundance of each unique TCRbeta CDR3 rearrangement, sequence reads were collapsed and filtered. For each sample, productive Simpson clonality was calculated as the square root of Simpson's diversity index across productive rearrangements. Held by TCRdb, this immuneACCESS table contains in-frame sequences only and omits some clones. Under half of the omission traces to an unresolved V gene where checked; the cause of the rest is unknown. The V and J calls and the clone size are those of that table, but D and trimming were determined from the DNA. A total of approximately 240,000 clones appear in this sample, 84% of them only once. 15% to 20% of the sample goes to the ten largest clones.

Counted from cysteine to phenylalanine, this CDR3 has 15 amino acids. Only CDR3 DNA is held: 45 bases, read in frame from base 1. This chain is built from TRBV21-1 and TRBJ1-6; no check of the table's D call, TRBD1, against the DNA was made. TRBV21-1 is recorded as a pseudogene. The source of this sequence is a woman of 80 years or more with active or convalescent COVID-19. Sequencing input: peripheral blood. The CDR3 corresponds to CASSKGGTVNSPLHF. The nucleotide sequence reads TGTGCCAGCAGCAAAGGGGGGACAGTTAATTCACCCCTCCACTTT.